Each of the 13 T cell receptor beta chains below was sequenced from the same sample in a study of cytomegalovirus exposure and HLA in healthy donors. Repertoires were generated with immunoSEQ multiplex PCR, while TCRdb's copy carries only in-frame clones and drops some. This table holds about 160,000 clones, about 86% found once. The sample comprised PBMCs. These receptor sequences come from a young woman in good health and CMV-seronegative.

The chain combines TRBV14 with TRBJ2-3, with 9 bases identical to TRBD2. Germline lookup yields CDR1 SGHDN and CDR2 FVKESK. The length of the CDR3 is 15 residues. The V gene end was trimmed by 4 bases and the J gene end by 2 bases; junction bases not matched to a gene: 4. The CDR3 DNA follows: TGTGCCAGCAGCCGTAGCGGGGGAACCACAGATACGCAGTATTTT. Protein: CASSRSGGTTDTQYF.

The rearrangement joins TRBV7-2 to TRBJ1-2; 8 nucleotides agree with TRBD1. J was trimmed by 5 bases and V by 5 bases; bases with no gene match: 16. The CDR3 has 17 amino acids. Germline V gives CDR1 SGHTA, CDR2 FQGNSA. CDR3 amino acids: CASSPNNGQGAVYGYTF. CDR3 DNA: TGTGCCAGCAGCCCAAATAATGGACAGGGTGCAGTTTATGGCTACACCTTC.

CDR3 sequence: CASSLDRSTYEQYF. In DNA, the CDR3 is TGCGCCAGCAGCTTGGACAGGTCCACCTACGAGCAGTACTTC. V gene TRBV5-1 combines with J gene TRBJ2-7; maybe TRBD1 (5 bases). CDR3 length: 14 residues. V gave up 0 bases and J gave up 2 bases, with 9 bases separating them. Germline values: CDR1 SGHRS, CDR2 YFSETQ. Using reference TRBV5-1 and TRBJ2-7 for the parts outside the CDR3, the full variable domain is KAGVTQTPRYLIKTRGQQVTLSCSPISGHRSVSWYQQTPGQGLQFLFEYFSETQRNKGNFPGRFSGRQFSNSRSEMNVSTLELGDSALYLCASSLDRSTYEQYFGPGTRLTVT.

The chain has TRBV19 and TRBJ1-1; TRBD1 agrees at 7 bases. Germline loops: CDR1 LNHDA, CDR2 SQIVND (reference sequence). The ends lost 7 bases at V and 4 bases at J; junction bases unmatched: 9. The CDR3 sequence is 14 residues long. The CDR3 is CASKGDSMITEAFF. CDR3 nucleotide sequence: TGTGCCAGTAAGGGGGACAGCATGATCACTGAAGCTTTCTTT.

The CDR3 nucleotides are TGTGCCAGCAGCCAAGAAGAAGGCAGGGCGAGGGCTTTCTTT. Amino acids: CASSQEEGRARAFF. The chain uses TRBV14 and TRBJ1-1; D might be TRBD1 (5 bases). CDR3 length: 14 amino acids. CDR1 and CDR2 (germline): SGHDN, FVKESK. The ends were cut back, 0 bases at V and 11 bases at J, with 16 bases in the middle. The whole variable domain, remainder taken from reference TRBV14 and TRBJ1-1, is EAGVTQFPSHSVIEKGQTVTLRCDPISGHDNLYWYRRVMGKEIKFLLHFVKESKQDESGMPNNRFLAERTGGTYSTLKVQPAELEDSGVYFCASSQEEGRARAFFGQGTRLTVV.

CDR3 residues: CASSLDRVRKNTEAFF. In DNA form, the CDR3 reads TGTGCCAGCAGCCTGGACAGAGTTAGGAAGAACACTGAAGCTTTCTTT. The rearrangement uses TRBV2 and TRBJ1-1, with D maybe TRBD1 (6 bases). In germline, CDR1 is SNHLY, CDR2 FYNNEI. The CDR3 length is 16 residues. V was trimmed by 6 bases and J by 1 base, leaving 18 bases between them.

V is TRBV18 and J is TRBJ2-1; D possibly corresponds to TRBD2 (6 bases). V shed 3 bases and J shed 4 bases, with 13 bases lying between them. Germline values: CDR1 KGHSH, CDR2 LQKENI. This CDR3 spans 15 amino acids. Written as DNA, the CDR3 is TGTGCCAGCTCACCTGCGCGGGGACGTTACAATGAGCAGTTCTTC. As protein: CASSPARGRYNEQFF.

The chain couples TRBV5-4 to TRBJ1-3; 8 bases are shared with TRBD1. V dropped 4 bases and J dropped 2; count of bases not matched to a gene: 8. Germline assignment: CDR1 SGHNT and CDR2 YYREEE (reference sequence). The CDR3 totals 16 residues. CDR3 coding DNA: TGTGCCAGCAGCATAGGAGGACAGGGCACTGGAAACACCATATATTTT. The encoded protein is CASSIGGQGTGNTIYF.

This chain joins TRBV2 and TRBJ1-6; D may be TRBD1 (5 bases). Germline CDR1 is SNHLY and CDR2 is FYNNEI. The CDR3 totals 15 residues. V was shortened by 8 bases and J by 5 bases, with 16 bases between the two germline ends. The CDR3 coding sequence is TGTGCCAGCTCTTCCCAAGGAGGGGATAATTCACCCCTCCACTTT. Translating it yields CASSSQGGDNSPLHF.

The CDR3 protein is CASSYSPDTEAFF. Here the CDR3 DNA reads TGTGCCAGCAGTTACTCGCCGGACACTGAAGCTTTCTTT. The chain carries TRBV6-5 and TRBJ1-1; D is uncertain. Trimming stripped 0 bases from V and 3 bases from J, with 5 bases between. There are 13 residues in the CDR3. Germline CDR1 and CDR2: MNHEY and SVGAGI.

The CDR3, as DNA: TGTGCCAGCAGCCAAGACAGGGCCATCGGCAGCACCTTC. Residues: CASSQDRAIGSTF. The V gene is TRBV14, the J gene TRBJ1-2; tentatively, D is TRBD1 (5 bases). The V gene lost 0 bases and the J gene lost 13 bases, with 15 bases spanning the gap. CDR1 is SGHDN, CDR2 FVKESK, per germline. CDR3 length: 13 residues.

This clone was picked up one time. The CDR3 reads CASSLDRNTEAFF. The CDR3 nucleotides read TGTGCCAGCAGTTTAGACAGGAACACTGAAGCTTTCTTT. The rearrangement joins TRBV6-4 to TRBJ1-1; D might be TRBD1 (5 bases). The CDR3 is made up of 13 amino acids. Germline values: CDR1 MRHNA, CDR2 SNTAGT. Between the trimmed V and J ends, which lost 5 bases and 1 base, there was a span of 8 bases.

There are a few counts of this clone. Written as DNA, the CDR3 is TGTGCCAGCAGCTTAGCGGGGAGGTTTGGGAACTACGAGCAGTACTTC. It encodes CASSLAGRFGNYEQYF. The chain is built from TRBV7-8 and TRBJ2-7; possibly TRBD2 for D (6 bases). Per germline, CDR1 SGHVS and CDR2 FQNEAQ. Trimming pared 0 bases from V and 3 bases from J, leaving 15 bases between. The CDR3 has 16 amino acids.